This T cell receptor beta chain was captured by sequencing in a study of blood T cell repertoires in COVID-19. At the level of the study: The cDNA or gDNA used as material had been derived from T cells, B-cell-depleted T cells, or PBMCs.

Original data processing: Amplification with reference gene primers provided the estimates of nucleated cell counts. Clones were sequenced by immunoSEQ multiplex PCR, and TCRdb holds only the in-frame ones, with some missing. The V and J calls and the clone size are those of that table, but D and trimming were determined from the DNA. The sample includes 120,000 to 150,000 clones, around 81% of them seen just once. The specimen was peripheral blood. The TCR comes from a woman in her thirties or forties with active or convalescent COVID-19.

Here the CDR3 DNA reads TGCGCCAGCAGCTTGGCAGGTGCGGGCCACACTGAAGCTTTCTTT. Translating it yields CASSLAGAGHTEAFF. The chain carries TRBV5-1 and TRBJ1-1; D is unclear. Germline CDR1 is SGHRS and CDR2 is YFSETQ. Trimming cost V 0 bases and J 3 bases, with 12 bases left between them. This CDR3 is 15 amino acids long. The complete variable domain, with remaining parts taken from reference TRBV5-1 and TRBJ1-1, reads KAGVTQTPRYLIKTRGQQVTLSCSPISGHRSVSWYQQTPGQGLQFLFEYFSETQRNKGNFPGRFSGRQFSNSRSEMNVSTLELGDSALYLCASSLAGAGHTEAFFGQGTRLTVV.